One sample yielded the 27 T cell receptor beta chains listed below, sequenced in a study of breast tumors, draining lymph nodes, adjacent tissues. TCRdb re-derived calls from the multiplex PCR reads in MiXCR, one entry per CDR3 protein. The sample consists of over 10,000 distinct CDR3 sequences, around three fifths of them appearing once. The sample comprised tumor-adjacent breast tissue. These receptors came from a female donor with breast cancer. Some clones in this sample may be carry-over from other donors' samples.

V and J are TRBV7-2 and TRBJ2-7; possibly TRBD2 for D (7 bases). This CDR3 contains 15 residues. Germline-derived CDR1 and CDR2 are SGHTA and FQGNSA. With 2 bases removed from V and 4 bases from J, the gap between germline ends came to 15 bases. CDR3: CASSLFGGGGYEQYF. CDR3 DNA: TGTGCCAGCAGCTTATTCGGGGGAGGGGGATACGAGCAGTACTTC.

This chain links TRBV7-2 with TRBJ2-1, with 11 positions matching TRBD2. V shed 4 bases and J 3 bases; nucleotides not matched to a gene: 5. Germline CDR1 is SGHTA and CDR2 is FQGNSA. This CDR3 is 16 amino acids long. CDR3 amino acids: CASSSTTSGGYNEQFF. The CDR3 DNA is TGTGCCAGCAGCTCTACCACTAGCGGGGGCTACAATGAGCAGTTCTTC.

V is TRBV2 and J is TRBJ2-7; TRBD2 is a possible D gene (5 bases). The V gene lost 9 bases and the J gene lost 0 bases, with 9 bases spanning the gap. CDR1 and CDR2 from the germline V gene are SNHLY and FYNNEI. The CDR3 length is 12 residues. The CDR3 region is CARSGLSYEQYF. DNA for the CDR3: TGTGCCAGGAGCGGACTCTCCTACGAGCAGTACTTC.

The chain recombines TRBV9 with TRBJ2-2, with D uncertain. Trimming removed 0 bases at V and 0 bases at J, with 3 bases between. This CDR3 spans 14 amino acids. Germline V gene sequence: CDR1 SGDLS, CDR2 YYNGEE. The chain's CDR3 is CASSVDPNTGELFF. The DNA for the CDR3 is TGTGCCAGCAGCGTAGACCCGAACACCGGGGAGCTGTTTTTT.

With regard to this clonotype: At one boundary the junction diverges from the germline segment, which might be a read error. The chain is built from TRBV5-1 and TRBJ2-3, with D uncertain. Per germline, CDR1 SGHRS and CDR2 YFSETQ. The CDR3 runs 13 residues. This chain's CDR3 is CASTLKGPDTQYF. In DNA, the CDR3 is TGCGCCAGCACCCTAAAAGGACCAGATACCCAGTATTTT.

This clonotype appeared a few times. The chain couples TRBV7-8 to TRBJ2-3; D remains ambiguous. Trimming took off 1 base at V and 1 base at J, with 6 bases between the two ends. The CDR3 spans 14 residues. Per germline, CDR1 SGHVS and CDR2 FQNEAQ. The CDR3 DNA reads TGTGCCAGCAGCTTAGGCTGGGGCACAGATACGCAGTATTTT. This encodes CASSLGWGTDTQYF.

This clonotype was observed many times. CDR3 amino acids: CAWSAGLAGMETQYF. DNA of the CDR3: TGTGCCTGGAGTGCCGGACTAGCGGGAATGGAGACCCAGTACTTC. V and J are TRBV30 and TRBJ2-5, with 12 nucleotides matching TRBD2. CDR3 length: 15 residues. After removal of 1 base from V and 5 bases from J, the junction contained 5 bases not matched to a gene. Germline V gene lookup returns CDR1 GTSNPN and CDR2 SVGIG (reference sequence). Using reference TRBV30 and TRBJ2-5 for the parts outside the CDR3, the full variable domain is SQTIHQWPATLVQPVGSPLSLECTVEGTSNPNLYWYRQAAGRGLQLLFYSVGIGQISSEVPQNLSASRPQDRQFILSSKKLLLSDSGFYLCAWSAGLAGMETQYFGPGTRLLVL.

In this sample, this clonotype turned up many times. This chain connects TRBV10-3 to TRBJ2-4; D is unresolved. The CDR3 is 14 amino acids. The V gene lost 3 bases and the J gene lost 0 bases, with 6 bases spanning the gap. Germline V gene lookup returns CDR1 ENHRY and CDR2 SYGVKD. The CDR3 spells CAISEGLAKNIQYF. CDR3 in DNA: TGTGCCATCAGTGAAGGTTTAGCCAAAAACATTCAGTACTTC.

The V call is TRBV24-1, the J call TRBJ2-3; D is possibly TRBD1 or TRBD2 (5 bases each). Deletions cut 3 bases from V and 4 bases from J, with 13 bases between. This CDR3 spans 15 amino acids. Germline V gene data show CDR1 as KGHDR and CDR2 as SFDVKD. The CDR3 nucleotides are TGTGCCACCAGTGATACGGGGACGAGTCCAGATACGCAGTATTTT. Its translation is CATSDTGTSPDTQYF.

The CDR3 region has the DNA TGTGCCAGCAGCCAAGAGTGGCGGGTGTCCTACGAGCAGTACTTC. This gives the protein CASSQEWRVSYEQYF. The chain employs TRBV4-2 and TRBJ2-7; weak D call: TRBD2 (5 bases). CDR3 length equals 15 residues. V shed 0 bases and J shed 1 base, with 10 bases lying between them. Germline V gene lookup returns CDR1 LGHNA and CDR2 YNFKEQ.

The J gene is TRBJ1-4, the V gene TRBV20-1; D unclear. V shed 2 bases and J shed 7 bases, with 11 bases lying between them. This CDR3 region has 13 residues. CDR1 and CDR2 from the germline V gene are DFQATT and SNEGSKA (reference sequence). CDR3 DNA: TGCAGTGCTAGAATTTGGGGTGGTGAAAAACTGTTTTTT. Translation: CSARIWGGEKLFF.

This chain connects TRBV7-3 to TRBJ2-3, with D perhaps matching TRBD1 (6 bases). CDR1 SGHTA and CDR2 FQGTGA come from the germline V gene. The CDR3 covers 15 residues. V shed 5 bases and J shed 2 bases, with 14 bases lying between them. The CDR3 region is CASSLSWDTTDTQYF. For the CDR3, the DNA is TGTGCCAGCAGCCTTTCCTGGGACACCACAGATACGCAGTATTTT. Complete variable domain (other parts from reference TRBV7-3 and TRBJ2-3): GAGVSQTPSNKVTEKGKYVELRCDPISGHTALYWYRQSLGQGPEFLIYFQGTGAADDSGLPNDRFFAVRPEGSVSTLKIQRTERGDSAVYLCASSLSWDTTDTQYFGPGTRLTVL.

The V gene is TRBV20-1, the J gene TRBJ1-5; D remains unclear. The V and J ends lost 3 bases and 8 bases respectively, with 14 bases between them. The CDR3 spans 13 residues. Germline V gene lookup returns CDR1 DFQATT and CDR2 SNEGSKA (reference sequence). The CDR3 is CSAREGREKPQHF. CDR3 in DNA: TGCAGTGCTAGGGAGGGTCGCGAGAAGCCCCAGCATTTT.

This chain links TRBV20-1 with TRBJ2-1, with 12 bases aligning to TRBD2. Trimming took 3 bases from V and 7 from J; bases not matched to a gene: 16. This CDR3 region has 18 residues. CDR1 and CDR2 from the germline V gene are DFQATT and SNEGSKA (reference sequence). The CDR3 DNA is TGCAGTGCTAGTTCTTCGGCTAGCGGGGGGGCAAGGTGGAATGAGCAGTTCTTC. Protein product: CSASSSASGGARWNEQFF.

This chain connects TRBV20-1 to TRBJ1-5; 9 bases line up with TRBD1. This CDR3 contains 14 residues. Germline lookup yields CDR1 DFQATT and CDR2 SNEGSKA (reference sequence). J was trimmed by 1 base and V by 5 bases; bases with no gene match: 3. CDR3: CSAGDRVSNQPQHF. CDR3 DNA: TGCAGTGCTGGGGACAGGGTCAGCAATCAGCCCCAGCATTTT.

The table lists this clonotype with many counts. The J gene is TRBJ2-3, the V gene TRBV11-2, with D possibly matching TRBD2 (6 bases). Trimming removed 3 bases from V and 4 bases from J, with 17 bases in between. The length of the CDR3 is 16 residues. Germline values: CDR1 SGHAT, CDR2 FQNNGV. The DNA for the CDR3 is TGTGCCAGCAGCTTCTCATTAGTGGGAGGAGCAGATACGCAGTATTTT. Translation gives CASSFSLVGGADTQYF. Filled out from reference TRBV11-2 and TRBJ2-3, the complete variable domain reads EAGVAQSPRYKIIEKRQSVAFWCNPISGHATLYWYQQILGQGPKLLIQFQNNGVVDDSQLPKDRFSAERLKGVDSTLKIQPAKLEDSAVYLCASSFSLVGGADTQYFGPGTRLTVL.

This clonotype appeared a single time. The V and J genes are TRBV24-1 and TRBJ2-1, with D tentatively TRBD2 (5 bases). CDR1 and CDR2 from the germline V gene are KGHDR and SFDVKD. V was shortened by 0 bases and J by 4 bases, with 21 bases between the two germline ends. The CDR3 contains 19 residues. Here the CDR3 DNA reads TGTGCCACCAGTGATTTGCACCGCCGAGGGTATAGCCTTTACAATGAGCAGTTCTTC. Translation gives CATSDLHRRGYSLYNEQFF.

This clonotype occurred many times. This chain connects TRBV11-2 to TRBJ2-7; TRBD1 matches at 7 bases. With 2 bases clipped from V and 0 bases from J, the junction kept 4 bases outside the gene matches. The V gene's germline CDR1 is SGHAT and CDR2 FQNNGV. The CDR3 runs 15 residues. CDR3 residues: CASSLMGQISYEQYF. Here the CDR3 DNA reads TGTGCCAGCAGCTTAATGGGACAGATCTCCTACGAGCAGTACTTC.

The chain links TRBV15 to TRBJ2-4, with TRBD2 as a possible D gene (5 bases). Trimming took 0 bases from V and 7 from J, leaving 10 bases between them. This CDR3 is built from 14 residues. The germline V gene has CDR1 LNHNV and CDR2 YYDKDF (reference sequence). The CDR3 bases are TGTGCCACCAGCAGAGATCGGGGTTTCAACATTCAGTACTTC. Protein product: CATSRDRGFNIQYF.

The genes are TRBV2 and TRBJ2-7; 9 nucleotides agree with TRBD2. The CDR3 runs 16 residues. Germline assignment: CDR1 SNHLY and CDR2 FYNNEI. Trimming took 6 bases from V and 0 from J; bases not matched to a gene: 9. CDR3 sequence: CASSKKGAGGSYEQYF. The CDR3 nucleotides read TGTGCCAGCAGCAAAAAGGGAGCGGGAGGCTCCTACGAGCAGTACTTC. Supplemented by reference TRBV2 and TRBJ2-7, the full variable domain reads EPEVTQTPSHQVTQMGQEVILRCVPISNHLYFYWYRQILGQKVEFLVSFYNNEISEKSEIFDDQFSVERPDGSNFTLKIRSTKLEDSAMYFCASSKKGAGGSYEQYFGPGTRLTVT.

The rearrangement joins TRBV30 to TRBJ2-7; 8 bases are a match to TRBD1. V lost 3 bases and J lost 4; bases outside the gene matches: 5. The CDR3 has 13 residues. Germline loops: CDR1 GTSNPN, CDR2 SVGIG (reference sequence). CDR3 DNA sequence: TGTGCCTGGAGAGACAGGGGTGTATACGAGCAGTACTTC. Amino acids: CAWRDRGVYEQYF.

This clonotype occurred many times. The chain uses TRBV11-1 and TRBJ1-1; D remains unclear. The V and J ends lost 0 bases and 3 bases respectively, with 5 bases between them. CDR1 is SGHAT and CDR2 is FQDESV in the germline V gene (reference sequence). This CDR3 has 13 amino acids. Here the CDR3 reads CASSLARDTEAFF. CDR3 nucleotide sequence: TGTGCCAGCAGCTTAGCACGGGACACTGAAGCTTTCTTT.

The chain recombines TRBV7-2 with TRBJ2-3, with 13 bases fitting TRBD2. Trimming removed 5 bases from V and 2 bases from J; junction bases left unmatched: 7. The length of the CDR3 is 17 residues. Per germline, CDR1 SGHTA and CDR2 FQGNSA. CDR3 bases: TGTGCCAGCAGCATGCGGACTAGCGGGGGCCTCACAGATACGCAGTATTTT. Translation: CASSMRTSGGLTDTQYF.

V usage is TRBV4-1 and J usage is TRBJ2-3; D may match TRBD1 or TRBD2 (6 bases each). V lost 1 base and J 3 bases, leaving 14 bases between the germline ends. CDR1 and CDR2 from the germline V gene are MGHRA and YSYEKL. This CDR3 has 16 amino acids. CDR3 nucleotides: TGCGCCAGCAGCCAAGCGGGGGCGCAATTGACAGATACGCAGTATTTT. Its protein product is CASSQAGAQLTDTQYF.

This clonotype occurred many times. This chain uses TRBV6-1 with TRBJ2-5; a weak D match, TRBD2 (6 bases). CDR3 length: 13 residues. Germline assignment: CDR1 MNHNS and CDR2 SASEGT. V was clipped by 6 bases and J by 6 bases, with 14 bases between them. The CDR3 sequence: CASSPEGLKTQYF. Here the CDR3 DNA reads TGTGCCAGCAGCCCGGAGGGCTTGAAGACCCAGTACTTC.

The CDR3 DNA is TGCAGTGCTAGAGAAGTTGACAGGAGCAACTATGGCTACACCTTC. Translation: CSAREVDRSNYGYTF. The J gene is TRBJ1-2, the V gene TRBV20-1, with D possibly matching TRBD1 (6 bases). The CDR3 sequence is 15 residues long. The V end was cut by 0 bases, the J end by 2 bases, with 13 bases between. The V gene's germline CDR1 is DFQATT and CDR2 SNEGSKA (reference sequence).

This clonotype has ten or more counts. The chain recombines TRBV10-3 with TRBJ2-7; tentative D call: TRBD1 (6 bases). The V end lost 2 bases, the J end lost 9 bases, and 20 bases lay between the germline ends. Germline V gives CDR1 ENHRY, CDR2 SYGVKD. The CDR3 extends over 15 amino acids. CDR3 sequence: CAISERQGQEKAQYF. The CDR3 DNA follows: TGTGCCATCAGTGAGAGGCAGGGGCAAGAGAAGGCGCAGTACTTC.